Here is one TCR beta chain with its context. This entry comes from a study of T cell changes during pregnancy in multiple sclerosis. Germline values: CDR1 LNHDA, CDR2 SQIVND (reference sequence). This CDR3 spans 15 amino acids. Trimming took off 10 bases at V and 2 bases at J, with 18 bases between the two ends. Here immunoSEQ multiplex PCR was the method, and the copy in TCRdb shows in-frame clones only, minus some. Of about 100,000 clones in the sample, approximately 94% are singletons; the top ten hold about 0.9%. This sequence originates from a female donor with multiple sclerosis, enrolled in a pregnancy study. This sample comprised peripheral blood, obtained before pregnancy. The V gene is TRBV19, the J gene TRBJ1-5; D possibly corresponds to TRBD1 (6 bases). The CDR3, as DNA: TGTGCCACCCGACAGGAAAGCACTCGCAATCAGCCCCAGCATTTT. Protein sequence: CATRQESTRNQPQHF. The full variable domain, in which reference TRBV19 and TRBJ1-5 provide the parts outside the CDR3, is DGGITQSPKYLFRKEGQNVTLSCEQNLNHDAMYWYRQDPGQGLRLIYYSQIVNDFQKGDIAEGYSVSREKKESFPLTVTSAQKNPTAFYLCATRQESTRNQPQHFGDGTRLSIL.